One T cell receptor (beta chain) is described in this entry. Antigen: not known. The data are from a study of beta chain features in type 1 diabetes. Study-level results: The study found that naive, central memory and Treg TCRB repertoires appeared more similar in patients than in healthy donors. In type 1 diabetes patients, VDJ junctions had fewer insertions; deletions at these junctions were more frequent. Across all four CD4+ subsets, people with type 1 diabetes showed modestly shorter TCRB CDR3s.

Sequenced material consisted of expressed TCRB transcripts (all of the isolated RNA was reverse transcribed). The average output of naive, central memory and regulatory T cell samples was about 3.57 million reads. Clones were sequenced by immunoSEQ multiplex PCR, and TCRdb holds only the in-frame ones, with some missing. This sample has nearly 700,000 clones, with around 15% found just once. Germline lookup yields CDR1 SGHTA and CDR2 FQGTGA. V shed 5 bases and J 9 bases; nucleotides not matched to a gene: 10. The CDR3 spans 14 residues. The sequenced sample was naive CD4+ T cells from blood. This receptor was identified in a man younger than 35 with type 1 diabetes. The chain joins TRBV7-3 to TRBJ2-1, with 7 bases fitting TRBD2. DNA for the CDR3: TGTGCCAGCAGCCCCGGGACTTCGGGAGGTGAGCAGTTCTTC. Protein sequence: CASSPGTSGGEQFF.